The entry below gives a single T cell receptor (beta chain) sequence along with its context. What this receptor recognizes is not known. Base quality data are lacking; no much larger clone is found one base away. The data stem from a study of blood T cell repertoires in COVID-19 (TCRdb year 2020). For the study in its entirety: Collaborator samples came from the United States, Italy and Spain and covered acute and convalescent phases of COVID-19. The material from the prospective study consisted of cDNA or gDNA derived from T cells, B-cell-depleted T cells, or PBMCs. Deeply sampled blood TCRbeta repertoires from subjects exposed to, actively infected with, or recovered from COVID-19 were included in the dataset. A freely available public database, intended as a resource for researchers studying the immune response to SARS-CoV-2, is where the repertoires were released. The samples were drawn from the first 160 participants of the ongoing ImmuneRACE study and from 1,200 or so subjects provided by 6 global collaborators. The sample metadata nearly always contained a de-identified subject ID, COVID-19 status, age in years and sex. Where available, HLA class I and class II types were taken from metadata supplied by the sample provider and were not determined by assay-based typing. Results and caveats for the whole study, not just this receptor: The amount of clinical and demographic metadata varied by source and participant and was provided uncurated.

CDR1 SGHDT and CDR2 YYEEEE were looked up in the germline V gene. V is pruned by 3 bases and J by 4 bases, leaving 4 bases of the junction without a gene match. Taken from cysteine to phenylalanine, the CDR3 has 14 residues. Left in the record is the CDR3 DNA by itself, 42 bases read in frame from the first base. In Seattle, one collaborating source enrolled patients while the infection was active and tracked those patients longitudinally over the course of disease. Whole blood was collected in K2EDTA tubes by collaborating institutions according to the institutions' own protocols. For TCRbeta analysis, collaborators shipped samples in one of three forms: frozen whole blood, isolated PBMCs, or DNA extracted from either of those sample types. TCRbeta CDR3 regions were amplified from genomic DNA by means of the immunoSEQ Assay, a bias-controlled multiplex PCR. Turning to the authors' computational methods: Within the assay, amplification of reference gene primers was used to estimate how many nucleated cells each sample contained. Sequence reads were collapsed and filtered to measure the absolute abundance of every unique TCRbeta CDR3 rearrangement. Productive Simpson clonality was computed per sample as the square root of Simpson's diversity index over productive rearrangements. In TCRdb, the immuneACCESS table is reduced to in-frame sequences with V and J assigned. These tables do not hold every clone; where another copy was compared, an unresolved V gene accounts for under half, and the others remain unexplained. V, J and clone size were drawn from that table, and D and trimming were deduced from the DNA. In all, the sample holds hundreds of thousands of clones, and more than 70% of those were seen once. Approximately 2.5% of the sample goes to the ten largest clones.

This clonotype was obtained from a woman aged 55-70 years with COVID-19, enrolled during active disease. Sequencing input: peripheral blood. The rearranged chain carries TRBV5-6 and TRBJ2-1; TRBD1 lines up with 7 middle nucleotides. The CDR3 reads CASSWGQPYNEQFF. The DNA sequence reads TGTGCCAGCAGCTGGGGACAGCCTTACAATGAGCAGTTCTTC.